One sample yielded the 8 T cell receptor beta chains listed below, sequenced in a study of blood T cell repertoires in COVID-19. The repertoire was sequenced with immunoSEQ multiplex PCR; TCRdb's copy has only in-frame clones and lacks some. Among roughly 6,100 clones listed, roughly 80% were seen once. The sample was peripheral blood. These receptors were taken from a human donor with active COVID-19. The donor label of this sample is uncertain.

The rearrangement joins TRBV3-1 (or the pseudogene TRBV3-2) to TRBJ2-7, with TRBD2 identical over 7 bases. The CDR3 spans 14 residues. Germline assignment: CDR1 LGHDT and CDR2 YNNKEL (reference sequence). V dropped 1 base and J dropped 3; count of bases not matched to a gene: 3. CDR3 DNA: TGTGCCAGCAGCCAAGCGGGGGGACGCTACGAGCAGTACTTC. As protein: CASSQAGGRYEQYF.

The V and J genes are TRBV7-3 and TRBJ1-4; tentative D call: TRBD1 (6 bases). This CDR3 spans 16 amino acids. Trimming pared 4 bases from V and 0 bases from J, leaving 12 bases between. The germline V gene has CDR1 SGHTA and CDR2 FQGTGA. CDR3 region: CASSSGQAATNEKLFF. The CDR3 nucleotides are TGTGCCAGCAGCTCGGGACAAGCCGCAACTAATGAAAAACTGTTTTTT.

This clone occurred a few times. V usage is TRBV28 and J usage is TRBJ1-2; 7 nucleotides line up with TRBD1. Looked up from germline, CDR1 is MDHEN and CDR2 is SYDVKM. The CDR3 totals 17 residues. V dropped 4 bases and J dropped 0; count of bases not matched to a gene: 11. CDR3 coding DNA: TGTGCCAGCAGTTCAACACGAAGGGACAGTCCTAACTATGGCTACACCTTC. Amino acid sequence: CASSSTRRDSPNYGYTF.

In this sample, this clone turned up a few times. The V call is TRBV24-1, the J call TRBJ1-5, with a possible D match to TRBD1 (5 bases). Trimming left V 6 bases short and J 4 bases short, with 15 bases between. Germline V CDR1 and CDR2: KGHDR, SFDVKD. This CDR3 comprises 15 residues. Written as DNA, the CDR3 is TGTGCCACCAGTCCAACAGGAATAGGGAATCAGCCCCAGCATTTT. It is translated as CATSPTGIGNQPQHF.

The chain couples TRBV6-1 to TRBJ1-2; D perhaps matches TRBD1 (5 bases). With 2 bases removed from V and 4 bases from J, the gap between germline ends came to 11 bases. This CDR3 has 14 amino acids. The germline V gene has CDR1 MNHNS and CDR2 SASEGT. The CDR3 DNA is TGTGCCAGCAGTGAAATTAGGACACGCTATGGCTACACCTTC. It is translated as CASSEIRTRYGYTF.

This clone was detected only once. The chain uses TRBV11-1 and TRBJ2-3, with TRBD2 matching over 8 bases. This CDR3 has 15 amino acids. Germline CDR1 reads SGHAT; CDR2 reads FQDESV (reference sequence). With 3 bases clipped from V and 7 bases from J, the junction kept 9 bases outside the gene matches. Written as DNA, the CDR3 is TGTGCCAGCAGCTTCATAGGCGGGGGGTTGAATACGCAGTATTTT. This translates into CASSFIGGGLNTQYF.

The chain employs TRBV3-1 (or the pseudogene TRBV3-2) and TRBJ2-1, with unresolved D. CDR3 size: 12 residues. Germline assignment: CDR1 LGHDT and CDR2 YNNKEL (reference sequence). V was clipped by 1 base and J by 12 bases, with 10 bases between them. CDR3 sequence (DNA): TGTGCCAGCAGCCAAGTCGTCTCGGGGCAGTTCTTC. Protein: CASSQVVSGQFF.

This rearrangement joins TRBV4-2 to TRBJ2-2; 8 positions agree with TRBD2. Germline V gives CDR1 LGHNA, CDR2 YNFKEQ. V dropped 1 base and J dropped 1; count of bases not matched to a gene: 8. The CDR3 extends over 18 amino acids. The CDR3 spells CASSQVASGGRNTGELFF. CDR3 nucleotides: TGTGCCAGCAGCCAAGTAGCCAGCGGGGGCCGGAACACCGGGGAGCTGTTTTTT.